This entry concerns a single T cell receptor beta chain. These data belong to a study of blood T cell repertoires in COVID-19. The V gene lost 6 bases and the J gene lost 6 bases, with 15 bases spanning the gap. Per germline, CDR1 SNHLY and CDR2 FYNNEI. CDR3 length equals 14 residues. Using immunoSEQ multiplex PCR, the repertoire was profiled, and TCRdb retains in-frame clones only, with some absent. This table has roughly 200,000 clones, just over 85% appearing once. The sequencing sample was made of PBMCs or T cells enriched from blood (not recorded which). The TCR originated in a woman aged 40 to 49 with acute COVID-19. The chain couples TRBV2 to TRBJ1-5; no definite D call. The chain's CDR3 is CASSRGEGSQPQHF. CDR3 nucleotides: TGTGCCAGCAGCCGGGGTGAGGGCAGTCAGCCCCAGCATTTT.